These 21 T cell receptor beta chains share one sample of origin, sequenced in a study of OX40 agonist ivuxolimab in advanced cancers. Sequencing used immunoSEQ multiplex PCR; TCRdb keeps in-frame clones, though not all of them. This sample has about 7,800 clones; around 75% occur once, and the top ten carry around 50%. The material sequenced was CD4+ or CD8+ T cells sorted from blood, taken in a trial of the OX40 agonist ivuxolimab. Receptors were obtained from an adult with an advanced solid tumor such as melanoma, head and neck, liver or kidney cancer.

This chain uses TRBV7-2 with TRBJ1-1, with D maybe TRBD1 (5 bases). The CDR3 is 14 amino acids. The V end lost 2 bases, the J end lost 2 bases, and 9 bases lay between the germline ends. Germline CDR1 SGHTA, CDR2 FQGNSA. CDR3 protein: CASSLYGTNTEAFF. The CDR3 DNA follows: TGTGCCAGCAGCTTATACGGGACCAACACTGAAGCTTTCTTT. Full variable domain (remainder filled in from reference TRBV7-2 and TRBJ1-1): GAGVSQSPSNKVTEKGKDVELRCDPISGHTALYWYRQSLGQGLEFLIYFQGNSAPDKSGLPSDRFSAERTGGSVSTLTIQRTQQEDSAVYLCASSLYGTNTEAFFGQGTRLTVV.

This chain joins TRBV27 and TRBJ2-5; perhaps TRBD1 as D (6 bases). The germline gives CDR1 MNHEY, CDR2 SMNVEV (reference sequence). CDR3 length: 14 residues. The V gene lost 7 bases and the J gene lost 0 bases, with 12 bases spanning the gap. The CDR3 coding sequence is TGTGCCAGCAAGGGGGTGCAGTACCAAGAGACCCAGTACTTC. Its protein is CASKGVQYQETQYF.

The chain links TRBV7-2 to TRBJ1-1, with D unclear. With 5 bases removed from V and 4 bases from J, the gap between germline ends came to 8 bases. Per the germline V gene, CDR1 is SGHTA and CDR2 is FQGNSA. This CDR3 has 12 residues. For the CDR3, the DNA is TGTGCCAGCAGCCCCGGTTCCACTGAAGCTTTCTTT. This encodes CASSPGSTEAFF. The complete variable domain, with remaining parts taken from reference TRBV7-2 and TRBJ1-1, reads GAGVSQSPSNKVTEKGKDVELRCDPISGHTALYWYRQSLGQGLEFLIYFQGNSAPDKSGLPSDRFSAERTGGSVSTLTIQRTQQEDSAVYLCASSPGSTEAFFGQGTRLTVV.

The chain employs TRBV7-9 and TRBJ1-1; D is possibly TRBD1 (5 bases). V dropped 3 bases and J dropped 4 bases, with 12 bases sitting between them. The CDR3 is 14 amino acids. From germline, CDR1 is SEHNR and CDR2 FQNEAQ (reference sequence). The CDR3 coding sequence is TGTGCCAGCAGCTTGGGAGGGACGGGCACTGAAGCTTTCTTT. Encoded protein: CASSLGGTGTEAFF.

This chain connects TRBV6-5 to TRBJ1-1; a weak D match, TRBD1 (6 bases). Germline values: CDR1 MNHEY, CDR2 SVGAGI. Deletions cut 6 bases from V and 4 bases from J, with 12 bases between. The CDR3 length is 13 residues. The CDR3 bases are TGTGCCAGCAGAACAGGGTTGAGCACTGAAGCTTTCTTT. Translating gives CASRTGLSTEAFF.

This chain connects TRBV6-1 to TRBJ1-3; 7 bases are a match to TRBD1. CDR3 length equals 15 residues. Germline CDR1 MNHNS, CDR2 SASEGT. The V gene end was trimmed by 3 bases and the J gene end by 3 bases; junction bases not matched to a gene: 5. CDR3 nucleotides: TGTGCCAGCAGTGAGTCTAGGGGGCATGGAAACACCATATATTTT. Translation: CASSESRGHGNTIYF.

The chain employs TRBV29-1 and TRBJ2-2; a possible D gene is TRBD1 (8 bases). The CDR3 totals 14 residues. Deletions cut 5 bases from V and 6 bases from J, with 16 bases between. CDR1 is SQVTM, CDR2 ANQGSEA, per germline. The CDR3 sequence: CSVRGAGGPGELFF. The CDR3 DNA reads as TGCAGCGTTCGGGGGGCAGGGGGCCCCGGGGAGCTGTTTTTT.

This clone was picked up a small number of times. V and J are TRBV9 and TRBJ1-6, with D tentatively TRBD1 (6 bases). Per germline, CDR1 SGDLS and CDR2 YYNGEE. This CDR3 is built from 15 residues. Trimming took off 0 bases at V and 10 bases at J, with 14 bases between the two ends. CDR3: CASSVEGQAKSPLHF. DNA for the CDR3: TGTGCCAGCAGCGTAGAGGGACAAGCTAAGTCACCCCTCCACTTT.

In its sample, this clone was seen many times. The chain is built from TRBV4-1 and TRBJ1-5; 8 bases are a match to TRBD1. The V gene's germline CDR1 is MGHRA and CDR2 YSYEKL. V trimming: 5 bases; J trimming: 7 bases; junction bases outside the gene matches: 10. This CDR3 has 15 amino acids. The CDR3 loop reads CASSFSWTGTQPQHF. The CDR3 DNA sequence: TGCGCCAGCAGCTTTAGTTGGACAGGGACGCAGCCCCAGCATTTT.

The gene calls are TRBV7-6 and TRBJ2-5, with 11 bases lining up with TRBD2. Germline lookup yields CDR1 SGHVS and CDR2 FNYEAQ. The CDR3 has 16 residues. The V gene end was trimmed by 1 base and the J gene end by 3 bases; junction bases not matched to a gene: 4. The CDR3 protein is CASSLDLAGGEETQYF. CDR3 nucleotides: TGTGCCAGCAGCTTAGACCTAGCGGGGGGCGAAGAGACCCAGTACTTC.

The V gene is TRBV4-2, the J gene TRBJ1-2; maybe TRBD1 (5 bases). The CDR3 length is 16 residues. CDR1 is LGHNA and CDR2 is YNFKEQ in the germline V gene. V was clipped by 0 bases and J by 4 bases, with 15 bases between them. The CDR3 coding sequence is TGTGCCAGCAGCCAAGACCCACAACAGGTTACCTATGGCTACACCTTC. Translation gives CASSQDPQQVTYGYTF.

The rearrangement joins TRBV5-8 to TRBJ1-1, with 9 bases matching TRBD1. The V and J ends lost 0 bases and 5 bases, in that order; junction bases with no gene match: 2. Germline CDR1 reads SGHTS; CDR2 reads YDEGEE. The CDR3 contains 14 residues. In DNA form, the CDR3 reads TGTGCCAGCAGCTTGGCTGGGACAGGGACTGAAGCTTTCTTT. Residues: CASSLAGTGTEAFF. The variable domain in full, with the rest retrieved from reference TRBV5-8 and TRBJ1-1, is EAGVTQSPTHLIKTRGQQATLRCSPISGHTSVYWYQQALGLGLQFLLWYDEGEERNRGNFPPRFSGRQFPNYSSELNVNALELEDSALYLCASSLAGTGTEAFFGQGTRLTVV.

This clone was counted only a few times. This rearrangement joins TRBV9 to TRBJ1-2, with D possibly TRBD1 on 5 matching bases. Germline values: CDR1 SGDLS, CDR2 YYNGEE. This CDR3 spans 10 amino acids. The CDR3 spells CAATESRYTF. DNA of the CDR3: TGTGCGGCGACAGAAAGCCGCTACACCTTC.

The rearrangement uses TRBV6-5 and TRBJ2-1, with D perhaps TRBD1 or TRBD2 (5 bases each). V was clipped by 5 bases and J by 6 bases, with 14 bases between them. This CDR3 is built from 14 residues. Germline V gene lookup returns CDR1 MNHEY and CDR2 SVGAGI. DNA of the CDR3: TGTGCCAGCAGTCATGGGACCCGAGCCAATGAGCAGTTCTTC. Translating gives CASSHGTRANEQFF.

The CDR3 DNA reads as TGCGCCAGCAGCCTTGGGGCGCCGCTAAATGAGCAGTTCTTC. The encoded protein is CASSLGAPLNEQFF. The chain is built from TRBV4-3 and TRBJ2-1, with D perhaps TRBD1 (5 bases). Trimming stripped 4 bases from V and 7 bases from J, with 14 bases between. The CDR3 loop spans 14 amino acids. CDR1 is LGHNA, CDR2 YSLEER, per germline.

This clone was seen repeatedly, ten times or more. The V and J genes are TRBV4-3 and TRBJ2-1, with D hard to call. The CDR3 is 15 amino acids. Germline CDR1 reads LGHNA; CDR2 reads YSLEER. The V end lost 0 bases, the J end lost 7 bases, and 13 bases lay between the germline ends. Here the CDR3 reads CASSQELRSSNEQFF. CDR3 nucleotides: TGCGCCAGCAGCCAAGAGTTGCGGAGCTCTAATGAGCAGTTCTTC.

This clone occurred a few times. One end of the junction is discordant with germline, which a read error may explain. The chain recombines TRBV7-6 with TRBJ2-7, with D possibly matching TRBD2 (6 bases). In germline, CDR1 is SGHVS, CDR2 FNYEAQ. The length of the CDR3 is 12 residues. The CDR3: CASSSSWDFPYF. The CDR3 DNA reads TGTGCCAGCAGCTCCTCCTGGGACTTTCCCTATTTC.

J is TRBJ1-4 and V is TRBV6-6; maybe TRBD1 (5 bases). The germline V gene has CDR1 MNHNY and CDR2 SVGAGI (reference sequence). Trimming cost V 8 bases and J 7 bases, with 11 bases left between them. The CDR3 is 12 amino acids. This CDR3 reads CASSLGGEKLFF. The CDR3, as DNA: TGTGCCAGCTCTTTGGGGGGTGAAAAACTGTTTTTT.

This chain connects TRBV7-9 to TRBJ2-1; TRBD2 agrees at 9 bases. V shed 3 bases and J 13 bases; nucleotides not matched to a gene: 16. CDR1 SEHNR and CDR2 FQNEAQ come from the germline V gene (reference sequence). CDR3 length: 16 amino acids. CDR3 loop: CASSLEAGGGGLRQFF. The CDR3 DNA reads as TGTGCCAGCAGCTTGGAAGCGGGAGGAGGCGGATTGAGACAGTTCTTC.

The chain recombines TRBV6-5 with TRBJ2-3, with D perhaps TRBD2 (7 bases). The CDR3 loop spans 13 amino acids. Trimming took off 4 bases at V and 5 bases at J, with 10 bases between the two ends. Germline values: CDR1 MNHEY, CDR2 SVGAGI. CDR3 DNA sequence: TGTGCCAGCAGTTGGCGGGGGCTAGATACGCAGTATTTT. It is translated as CASSWRGLDTQYF.

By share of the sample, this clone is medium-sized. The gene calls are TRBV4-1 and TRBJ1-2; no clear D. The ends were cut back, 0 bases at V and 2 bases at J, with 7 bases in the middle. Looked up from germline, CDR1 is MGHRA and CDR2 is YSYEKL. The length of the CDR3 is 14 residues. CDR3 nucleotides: TGCGCCAGCAGCCAAGACGGATGGAACTATGGCTACACCTTC. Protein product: CASSQDGWNYGYTF.